Below, 23 T cell receptor beta chains from the same sample are listed, as sequenced in a study of T cells expressing NK-cell markers. TCRdb derives one entry per CDR3 protein from the 5' RACE reads, leaving out DNA. This table holds about 460,000 distinct CDR3 sequences. Sequenced sample: blood T cells: a sorted CD56 or NKG2C T cell subset, CD4+ or CD8+ T cells, or bulk PBMC T cells (not recorded which). The receptor source for this set is a woman between 50 and 59 years old in good health.

This chain joins TRBV15 and TRBJ1-6; TCRdb outputs TRBD1, but without DNA this stays unchecked. CDR1 and CDR2 from the germline V gene are LNHNV and YYDKDF (reference sequence). The CDR3 covers 15 residues. The CDR3 protein is CATSNDRVSNSPLHF.

The chain is built from TRBV6-6 and TRBJ2-1; there is no DNA to check the TCRdb D call of TRBD1. Germline-derived CDR1 and CDR2 are MNHNY and SVGAGI (reference sequence). The CDR3 length is 17 residues. CDR3 protein: CASRADRGLKYGNEQFF.

V usage is TRBV10-1 and J usage is TRBJ2-3. The germline CDR1 and CDR2 sequences are WNHNN and SYGVQD (reference sequence). This CDR3 spans 13 amino acids. CDR3 residues: CASSTAHTDTQYF.

This chain uses TRBV5-1 with TRBJ2-2. Germline-derived CDR1 and CDR2 are SGHRS and YFSETQ. The CDR3 totals 13 residues. The CDR3 is CASSREQAGELFF.

The J gene is TRBJ2-1, the V gene TRBV4-1; TCRdb reports TRBD1, a call that lacks DNA to check it against. Germline values: CDR1 MGHRA, CDR2 YSYEKL. There are 12 residues in the CDR3. CDR3: CASSQVGGRQFF.

The chain has TRBV20-1 and TRBJ1-1. CDR1 and CDR2 from the germline V gene are DFQATT and SNEGSKA (reference sequence). CDR3 length equals 14 residues. CDR3 sequence reads: CSARDARRTTEAFF.

The V gene is TRBV5-5, the J gene TRBJ1-5. Germline V gene data show CDR1 as SGHKS and CDR2 as YYEKEE (reference sequence). This CDR3 spans 14 amino acids. CDR3 sequence reads: CASSFLGDGQPQHF.

The gene calls are TRBV12-3 or TRBV12-4 and TRBJ2-1; the D call of TRBD2 rests on TCRdb alone, since no DNA is present to check it. This CDR3 has 13 residues. This CDR3 reads CASIPDSGREQFF.

The gene calls are TRBV9 and TRBJ1-5; TCRdb outputs TRBD1, but without DNA this stays unchecked. This CDR3 contains 16 residues. Germline V gene data show CDR1 as SGDLS and CDR2 as YYNGEE. The CDR3 here is CASSAGQGWANQPQHF.

V gene TRBV2 combines with J gene TRBJ1-2; the D gene TCRdb calls, TRBD1, cannot be checked with no DNA. The CDR3 consists of 13 residues. Germline V gene sequence: CDR1 SNHLY, CDR2 FYNNEI. The CDR3 reads CASSDRGNYGYTF.

The chain is built from TRBV3-1 and TRBJ2-1; TCRdb names TRBD2, which stays unverified in the absence of DNA. The CDR3 covers 15 residues. Germline V lookup: CDR1 LGHDT, CDR2 YNNKEL (reference sequence). CDR3 sequence reads: CASSSAGYSYNEQFF.

This CDR3 is CASSFRGSEKLFF. This chain joins TRBV27 and TRBJ1-4. This CDR3 is built from 13 residues. Germline lookup yields CDR1 MNHEY and CDR2 SMNVEV (reference sequence).

The V gene is TRBV18, the J gene TRBJ1-2; without DNA, the TCRdb call of TRBD1 cannot be checked. In germline, CDR1 is KGHSH, CDR2 LQKENI. This CDR3 has 14 amino acids. The CDR3 sequence: CASSPDRAVDGYTF.

V is TRBV12-3 or TRBV12-4 and J is TRBJ1-6; absent DNA, TCRdb's TRBD1 call cannot be checked. CDR3 length equals 15 residues. The CDR3 reads CASTGGQAYNSPLHF.

The V call is TRBV12-3 or TRBV12-4, the J call TRBJ2-6. The CDR3 spans 14 residues. The CDR3 here is CASQDSSGANVLTF.

Here the CDR3 reads CASSSPMGLAGVGTGELFF. V gene TRBV7-9 combines with J gene TRBJ2-2; the TCRdb D gene call, TRBD2, has no DNA to confirm it. The CDR3 totals 19 residues. CDR1 SEHNR and CDR2 FQNEAQ come from the germline V gene (reference sequence).

This chain links TRBV5-6 with TRBJ1-5; TCRdb designates TRBD1, a call that cannot be tested without DNA. The CDR3 totals 15 residues. CDR1 is SGHDT and CDR2 is YYEEEE in the germline V gene. The CDR3 is CASSLSQGRWQPQHF.

The rearrangement uses TRBV30 and TRBJ2-1; no DNA is available, so the TRBD2 call from TCRdb remains unchecked. The germline V gene encodes CDR1 GTSNPN and CDR2 SVGIG (reference sequence). CDR3 length: 13 residues. CDR3 residues: CAWSASGRNEQFF. Combining the CDR3 with reference TRBV30 and TRBJ2-1 gives the whole variable domain SQTIHQWPATLVQPVGSPLSLECTVEGTSNPNLYWYRQAAGRGLQLLFYSVGIGQISSEVPQNLSASRPQDRQFILSSKKLLLSDSGFYLCAWSASGRNEQFFGPGTRLTVL.

The rearrangement joins TRBV24-1 to TRBJ2-2. The CDR3 sequence is 15 residues long. Germline values: CDR1 KGHDR, CDR2 SFDVKD. The CDR3 loop is CATKDTRKNTGELFF.

This rearrangement joins TRBV25-1 to TRBJ1-1. The CDR3 has 13 amino acids. From germline, CDR1 is MGHDK and CDR2 SYGVNS. The CDR3 protein is CASSELIGAEAFF.

The rearrangement links TRBV5-4 to TRBJ2-1; the D call of TRBD1 rests on TCRdb alone, since no DNA is present to check it. Germline values: CDR1 SGHNT, CDR2 YYREEE (reference sequence). The CDR3 spans 15 residues. CDR3 protein: CASSTTGTAYNEQFF.

The rearrangement links TRBV7-8 to TRBJ2-7; TCRdb reports TRBD2, a call that lacks DNA to check it against. This CDR3 region has 15 residues. Germline V CDR1 and CDR2: SGHVS, FQNEAQ. This CDR3 is CASSMTSGNPYEQYF.

This sequence joins TRBV3-1 and TRBJ2-1. The germline gives CDR1 LGHDT, CDR2 YNNKEL (reference sequence). The CDR3 runs to 14 residues. CDR3 sequence reads: CASSHRASYNEQFF.